Each of the 5 T cell receptor beta chains below was sequenced from the same sample in a study of control samples from healthy donors and cancer patients. The data were produced by immunoSEQ multiplex PCR, yet TCRdb's version contains in-frame clones alone and is incomplete. The sample lists about 160,000 clones; around 95% were seen once. The sample comprised blood. The receptors come from a middle-aged woman in good health.

The chain uses TRBV11-2 and TRBJ1-2; D is possibly TRBD1 (6 bases). Trimming pared 5 bases from V and 0 bases from J, leaving 10 bases between. This CDR3 has 14 amino acids. The germline V gene has CDR1 SGHAT and CDR2 FQNNGV. DNA for the CDR3: TGTGCCAGCAGCGAGGGGGTAACTAACTATGGCTACACCTTC. Protein product: CASSEGVTNYGYTF.

This rearrangement joins TRBV28 to TRBJ1-1; D is ambiguous. Trimming pared 0 bases from V and 1 base from J, leaving 6 bases between. Germline V gives CDR1 MDHEN, CDR2 SYDVKM. This CDR3 comprises 14 residues. The CDR3 sequence is CASSLWAENTEAFF. Here the CDR3 DNA reads TGTGCCAGCAGTTTATGGGCAGAGAACACTGAAGCTTTCTTT. Using reference TRBV28 and TRBJ1-1 for the parts outside the CDR3, the full variable domain is DVKVTQSSRYLVKRTGEKVFLECVQDMDHENMFWYRQDPGLGLRLIYFSYDVKMKEKGDIPEGYSVSREKKERFSLILESASTNQTSMYLCASSLWAENTEAFFGQGTRLTVV.

The count of this clone is one. The CDR3 sequence is CASSIGGSSYEQYF. CDR3 nucleotide sequence: TGTGCCAGTAGTATAGGGGGCAGTTCCTACGAGCAGTACTTC. This chain uses TRBV19 with TRBJ2-7; weak D call: TRBD1 (5 bases). Germline V CDR1 and CDR2: LNHDA, SQIVND (reference sequence). Trimming took 1 base from V and 1 from J, leaving 8 bases between them. The CDR3 is made up of 14 amino acids.

The chain uses TRBV5-1 and TRBJ1-2, with 11 bases aligning to TRBD1. This CDR3 contains 13 residues. Germline CDR1 SGHRS, CDR2 YFSETQ. After removal of 4 bases from V and 9 bases from J, the junction contained 5 bases not matched to a gene. The CDR3, as DNA: TGCGCCAGCAGCGGGACAGGGGGGTATAGCTACACCTTC. Amino acid sequence: CASSGTGGYSYTF.

The genes are TRBV7-9 and TRBJ2-7; D remains ambiguous. The CDR3 is 15 residues long. The V and J ends lost 3 bases and 3 bases respectively, with 15 bases between them. The germline gives CDR1 SEHNR, CDR2 FQNEAQ (reference sequence). The CDR3 protein is CASSFNSAAFYEQYF. The CDR3 DNA reads as TGTGCCAGCAGCTTTAATTCCGCGGCATTCTACGAGCAGTACTTC.